These T cell receptor beta chains were read from a single sample in a study of cytomegalovirus exposure and HLA in healthy donors. TCRdb keeps only in-frame clones here, not all; method: immunoSEQ multiplex PCR. This repertoire shows some 170,000 clones, 82% found once; its top ten account for about 1.6%. Material: PBMCs. The source is a girl aged 10 to 17 in good health and CMV-seropositive. The CDR3 runs from the conserved cysteine through the conserved F or W. A D gene is named only where the DNA matches it firmly. Size tells how often a clone was seen (once, few, many) or the class of an expanded clone, and some rows leave it out.

V gene: TRBV7-3; J gene: TRBJ2-2; D gene: TRBD1; clone size: .; CDR3 protein: CASSFLDRTGELFF; CDR3 DNA: TGTGCCAGCAGCTTCCTGGACAGGACCGGGGAGCTGTTTTTT
V gene: TRBV6-1; J gene: TRBJ1-5; D gene: TRBD1; clone size: .; CDR3 protein: CASTPTGDQPQHF; CDR3 DNA: TGTGCCAGCACCCCGACAGGGGACCAGCCCCAGCATTTT
V gene: TRBV12-5; J gene: TRBJ2-3; D gene: .; clone size: .; CDR3 protein: CASGFSSPDTQYF; CDR3 DNA: TGTGCTAGTGGTTTTAGTTCCCCAGATACGCAGTATTTT
V gene: TRBV9; J gene: TRBJ2-2; D gene: .; clone size: .; CDR3 protein: CASVGFNTGELFF; CDR3 DNA: TGTGCCAGCGTGGGCTTCAACACCGGGGAGCTGTTTTTT
V gene: TRBV6-6; J gene: TRBJ2-2; D gene: .; clone size: .; CDR3 protein: CASSYSATANTGELFF; CDR3 DNA: TGTGCCAGCAGTTACTCGGCCACAGCAAACACCGGGGAGCTGTTTTTT
V gene: TRBV7-2; J gene: TRBJ2-5; D gene: .; clone size: .; CDR3 protein: CASSLGRVQETQYF; CDR3 DNA: TGTGCCAGCAGCTTAGGGCGGGTCCAAGAGACCCAGTACTTC
V gene: TRBV5-1; J gene: TRBJ2-5; D gene: .; clone size: few; CDR3 protein: CASSGGLRRAQYF; CDR3 DNA: TGCGCCAGCAGCGGAGGACTCCGGAGGGCCCAGTACTTC
V gene: TRBV7-2; J gene: TRBJ2-5; D gene: .; clone size: .; CDR3 protein: CASSFLPQETQYF; CDR3 DNA: TGTGCCAGCAGCTTCCTCCCCCAAGAGACCCAGTACTTC
V gene: TRBV10-3; J gene: TRBJ1-2; D gene: TRBD1; clone size: .; CDR3 protein: CAISEGDRGRIDGYTF; CDR3 DNA: TGTGCCATCAGTGAGGGGGACAGGGGGCGAATCGATGGCTACACCTTC
V gene: TRBV30; J gene: TRBJ1-2; D gene: .; clone size: .; CDR3 protein: CAWSLFPSQGGDYYGYTF; CDR3 DNA: TGTGCCTGGAGCCTTTTTCCCTCCCAGGGTGGGGACTACTATGGCTACACCTTC
V gene: TRBV18; J gene: TRBJ2-7; D gene: TRBD1; clone size: .; CDR3 protein: CASSPTGVLDEQYF; CDR3 DNA: TGTGCCAGCTCACCCACAGGGGTCTTAGACGAGCAGTACTTC
V gene: TRBV7-2; J gene: TRBJ2-7; D gene: .; clone size: .; CDR3 protein: CASSFHSSYEQYF; CDR3 DNA: TGTGCCAGCAGCTTCCATAGCTCCTACGAGCAGTACTTC
V gene: TRBV6-1; J gene: TRBJ1-1; D gene: .; clone size: .; CDR3 protein: CASSDYRERNTEAFF; CDR3 DNA: TGTGCCAGCAGTGACTACAGGGAAAGGAACACTGAAGCTTTCTTT
V gene: TRBV9; J gene: TRBJ2-5; D gene: .; clone size: .; CDR3 protein: CASSVGSPRGGETQYF; CDR3 DNA: TGTGCCAGCAGCGTAGGGTCACCACGAGGTGGAGAGACCCAGTACTTC
V gene: TRBV9; J gene: TRBJ1-5; D gene: TRBD1; clone size: .; CDR3 protein: CASSQTGHNQPQHF; CDR3 DNA: TGTGCCAGCAGCCAGACAGGGCACAATCAGCCCCAGCATTTT
V gene: TRBV7-3; J gene: TRBJ2-3; D gene: TRBD2; clone size: once; CDR3 protein: CASSPGGLSSTDTQYF; CDR3 DNA: TGTGCCAGCAGCCCGGGGGGGCTTTCTAGCACAGATACGCAGTATTTT
V gene: TRBV4-1; J gene: TRBJ2-1; D gene: TRBD2; clone size: few; CDR3 protein: CASSQPLERENNEQFF; CDR3 DNA: TGCGCCAGCAGCCAACCCTTGGAGCGGGAGAACAATGAGCAGTTCTTC
V gene: TRBV7-3; J gene: TRBJ1-1; D gene: .; clone size: few; CDR3 protein: CASSLIAGAGTEAFF; CDR3 DNA: TGTGCCAGCAGCTTAATTGCGGGGGCAGGCACTGAAGCTTTCTTT
V gene: TRBV29-1; J gene: TRBJ2-7; D gene: .; clone size: .; CDR3 protein: CSVEEITAGEQYF; CDR3 DNA: TGCAGCGTTGAAGAGATCACAGCGGGCGAGCAGTACTTC
V gene: TRBV5-1; J gene: TRBJ2-7; D gene: .; clone size: once; CDR3 protein: CASSLAGTPSSYEQYF; CDR3 DNA: TGCGCCAGCAGCTTGGCCGGGACACCCAGCTCCTACGAGCAGTACTTC
V gene: TRBV27; J gene: TRBJ2-7; D gene: TRBD2; clone size: .; CDR3 protein: CASSPGRGEQYF; CDR3 DNA: TGTGCCAGCAGCCCTGGGAGGGGCGAGCAGTACTTC
V gene: TRBV2; J gene: TRBJ1-5; D gene: TRBD1; clone size: few; CDR3 protein: CASSTGQGSNQPQHF; CDR3 DNA: TGTGCCAGCAGTACCGGACAGGGAAGTAACCAGCCCCAGCATTTT
V gene: TRBV2; J gene: TRBJ2-1; D gene: .; clone size: .; CDR3 protein: CASSDARGSYNEQFF; CDR3 DNA: TGTGCCAGCAGTGACGCCAGGGGTAGCTACAATGAGCAGTTCTTC
V gene: TRBV7-9; J gene: TRBJ1-2; D gene: .; clone size: .; CDR3 protein: CSSSLSDSNYGYTF; CDR3 DNA: TGTTCCAGCAGCTTATCGGACAGTAACTATGGCTACACCTTC
V gene: TRBV5-6; J gene: TRBJ2-7; D gene: TRBD1; clone size: once; CDR3 protein: CASSPGTVSSYEQYF; CDR3 DNA: TGTGCCAGCAGCCCCGGGACAGTCTCCTCCTACGAGCAGTACTTC
V gene: TRBV13; J gene: TRBJ2-5; D gene: .; clone size: .; CDR3 protein: CASSFRGGETQYF; CDR3 DNA: TGTGCCAGCAGCTTCAGGGGTGGGGAGACCCAGTACTTC
V gene: TRBV12-5; J gene: TRBJ2-1; D gene: TRBD2; clone size: .; CDR3 protein: CASAPSGGGDEQFF; CDR3 DNA: TGTGCTAGTGCCCCTAGCGGGGGTGGGGATGAGCAGTTCTTC
V gene: TRBV27; J gene: TRBJ2-7; D gene: .; clone size: once; CDR3 protein: CASSPSPPYEQYF; CDR3 DNA: TGTGCCAGCAGCCCATCTCCCCCCTACGAGCAGTACTTC
V gene: TRBV7-7; J gene: TRBJ1-4; D gene: .; clone size: .; CDR3 protein: CASSQTGTRGEKLFF; CDR3 DNA: TGTGCTAGCAGCCAAACCGGGACCAGGGGTGAAAAACTGTTTTTT
V gene: TRBV27; J gene: TRBJ2-1; D gene: .; clone size: .; CDR3 protein: CASSSQTGEANEQFF; CDR3 DNA: TGTGCCAGCAGTTCCCAAACAGGGGAGGCCAATGAGCAGTTCTTC
V gene: TRBV5-1; J gene: TRBJ2-3; D gene: .; clone size: .; CDR3 protein: CASSLASETDTQYF; CDR3 DNA: TGCGCCAGCAGCTTGGCTAGCGAAACAGATACGCAGTATTTT
V gene: TRBV7-7; J gene: TRBJ2-7; D gene: TRBD1; clone size: .; CDR3 protein: CASSPHLGQEYEQYF; CDR3 DNA: TGTGCTAGCAGCCCGCACTTAGGACAGGAATACGAGCAGTACTTC
V gene: TRBV7-6; J gene: TRBJ2-7; D gene: .; clone size: .; CDR3 protein: CASSIQVSSYEQYF; CDR3 DNA: TGTGCCAGCAGCATACAGGTTAGCTCCTACGAGCAGTACTTC
V gene: TRBV5-4; J gene: TRBJ2-1; D gene: TRBD2; clone size: .; CDR3 protein: CASSRNRGLAVYNEQFF; CDR3 DNA: TGTGCCAGCAGCCGAAATAGAGGACTAGCGGTTTACAATGAGCAGTTCTTC
V gene: TRBV19; J gene: TRBJ2-7; D gene: .; clone size: .; CDR3 protein: CASSMVLASGSTYEQYF; CDR3 DNA: TGTGCCAGTAGTATGGTTTTAGCGTCGGGGTCCACCTACGAGCAGTACTTC
V gene: TRBV27; J gene: TRBJ1-4; D gene: .; clone size: .; CDR3 protein: CASTAFQGNEKLFF; CDR3 DNA: TGTGCCAGCACCGCATTCCAGGGGAATGAAAAACTGTTTTTT
V gene: TRBV28; J gene: TRBJ1-2; D gene: TRBD1; clone size: .; CDR3 protein: CASRGDSYGYTF; CDR3 DNA: TGTGCCAGCAGAGGGGACAGCTATGGCTACACCTTC
V gene: TRBV18; J gene: TRBJ2-1; D gene: TRBD1; clone size: .; CDR3 protein: CASSHRDRANNEQFF; CDR3 DNA: TGTGCCAGCTCGCACCGGGACAGGGCAAACAATGAGCAGTTCTTC
V gene: TRBV30; J gene: TRBJ1-3; D gene: .; clone size: .; CDR3 protein: CAWSGRYFLSGNTIYF; CDR3 DNA: TGTGCCTGGAGTGGGAGATACTTTCTCTCTGGAAACACCATATATTTT